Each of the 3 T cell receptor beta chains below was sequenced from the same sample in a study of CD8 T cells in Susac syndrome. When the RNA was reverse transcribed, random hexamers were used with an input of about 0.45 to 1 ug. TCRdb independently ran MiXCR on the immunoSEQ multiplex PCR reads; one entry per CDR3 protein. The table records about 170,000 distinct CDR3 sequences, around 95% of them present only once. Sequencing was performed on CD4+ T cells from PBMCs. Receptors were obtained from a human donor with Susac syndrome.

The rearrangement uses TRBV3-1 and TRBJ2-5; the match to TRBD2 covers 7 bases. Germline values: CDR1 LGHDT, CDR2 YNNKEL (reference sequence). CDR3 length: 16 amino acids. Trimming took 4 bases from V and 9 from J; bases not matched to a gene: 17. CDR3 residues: CASSLFMGLQSEAQYF. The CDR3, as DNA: TGTGCCAGCAGCCTCTTCATGGGACTACAATCTGAGGCCCAGTACTTC.

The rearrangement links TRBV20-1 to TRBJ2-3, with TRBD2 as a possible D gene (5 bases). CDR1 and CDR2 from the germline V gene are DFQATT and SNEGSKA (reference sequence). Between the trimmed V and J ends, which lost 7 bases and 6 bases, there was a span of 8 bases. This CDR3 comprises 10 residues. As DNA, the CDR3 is TGCAGTGGGGAGAGGGATACGCAGTATTTT. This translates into CSGERDTQYF.

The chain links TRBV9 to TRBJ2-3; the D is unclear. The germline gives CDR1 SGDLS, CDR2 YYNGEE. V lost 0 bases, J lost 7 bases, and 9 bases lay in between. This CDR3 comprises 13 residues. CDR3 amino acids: CASSVDPANTQYF. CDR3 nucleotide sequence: TGTGCCAGCAGCGTAGATCCCGCTAATACGCAGTATTTT. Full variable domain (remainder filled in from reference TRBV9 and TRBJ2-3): DSGVTQTPKHLITATGQRVTLRCSPRSGDLSVYWYQQSLDQGLQFLIQYYNGEERAKGNILERFSAQQFPDLHSELNLSSLELGDSALYFCASSVDPANTQYFGPGTRLTVL.